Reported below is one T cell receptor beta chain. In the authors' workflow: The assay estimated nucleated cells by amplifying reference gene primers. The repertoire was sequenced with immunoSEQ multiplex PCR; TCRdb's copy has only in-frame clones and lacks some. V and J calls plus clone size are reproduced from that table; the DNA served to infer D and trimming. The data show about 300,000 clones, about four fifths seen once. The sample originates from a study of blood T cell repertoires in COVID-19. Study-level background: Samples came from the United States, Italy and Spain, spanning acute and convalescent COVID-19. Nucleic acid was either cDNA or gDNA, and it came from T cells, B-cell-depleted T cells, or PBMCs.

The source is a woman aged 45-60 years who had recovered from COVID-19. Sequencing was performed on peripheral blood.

CDR3: CASSGQGAGMVSQHF. The DNA of the CDR3 is TGTGCCAGCAGCGGACAGGGGGCTGGGATGGTCTCCCAGCATTTT. This chain links TRBV6-2 or TRBV6-3 with TRBJ1-5; 11 nucleotides line up with TRBD1. CDR1 and CDR2 from the germline V gene are MNHEY and SVGEGT. There are 15 residues in the CDR3. J was trimmed by 11 bases and V by 6 bases; bases with no gene match: 12.